What follows are 13 T cell receptor beta chains derived from one specimen sequenced in a study of T-cell reconstitution after alpha-beta-depleted transplantation in children. As it was prepared, the TCRbeta library received unique molecular identifiers. TCRdb re-derived calls from the PCR reads in MiXCR, one entry per CDR3 protein. The sample holds approximately 93,000 distinct CDR3 sequences, roughly 8.8% seen once. The specimen comprised PBMCs from the stem cell graft donor, sampled from the stem cell graft. The source is a human donor who donated a stem cell graft to a child with congenital amegakaryocytic thrombocytopenia.

This clonotype was found a few times. This chain joins TRBV4-3 and TRBJ2-2; no clear D. Trimming left V 1 base short and J 7 bases short, with 10 bases between. Germline-derived CDR1 and CDR2 are LGHNA and YSLEER. The CDR3 sequence is 14 residues long. The CDR3 loop reads CASSQVNGFGELFF. CDR3 sequence (DNA): TGCGCCAGCAGCCAAGTAAATGGGTTCGGGGAGCTGTTTTTT.

This clonotype has just a few counts. This sequence joins TRBV4-3 and TRBJ1-1, with D unclear. The V gene's germline CDR1 is LGHNA and CDR2 YSLEER. The CDR3 contains 14 residues. Deletions cut 4 bases from V and 4 bases from J, with 13 bases between. The CDR3 loop is CASSLLGRVTEAFF. The CDR3 nucleotides read TGCGCCAGCAGCCTACTGGGGAGGGTCACTGAAGCTTTCTTT.

This clonotype was detected many times. V is TRBV20-1 and J is TRBJ2-5, with 9 bases that match TRBD2. CDR3 length: 16 residues. The V gene end was trimmed by 0 bases and the J gene end by 2 bases; junction bases not matched to a gene: 7. Per germline, CDR1 DFQATT and CDR2 SNEGSKA (reference sequence). CDR3 sequence reads: CSARDGWLAGQETQYF. CDR3 sequence (DNA): TGCAGTGCTAGAGATGGATGGCTAGCGGGGCAAGAGACCCAGTACTTC.

This clonotype was observed many times. The chain has TRBV12-3 or TRBV12-4 and TRBJ2-7; TRBD2 matches at 15 bases. J gave up 5 bases and V 6 bases, and 5 bases lay outside the gene matches. This CDR3 is built from 15 residues. Here the CDR3 DNA reads TGTGCCAGCAGACGGACTAGCGGGGGGGCTAACGAGCAGTACTTC. Protein: CASRRTSGGANEQYF.

Many counts were recorded for this clonotype. V is TRBV6-5 and J is TRBJ2-7; 9 nucleotides line up with TRBD1. CDR3 length: 15 amino acids. Germline assignment: CDR1 MNHEY and CDR2 SVGAGI. The J segment lost 3 bases and the V segment lost 2 bases, leaving 5 bases of the junction unmatched. Written as DNA, the CDR3 is TGTGCCAGCAGTTACCCACAGGACAGGGGCTACGAGCAGTACTTC. The encoded protein is CASSYPQDRGYEQYF.

V and J are TRBV3-1 and TRBJ2-3, with D possibly TRBD2 on 6 matching bases. Germline-derived CDR1 and CDR2 are LGHDT and YNNKEL (reference sequence). Trimming took 5 bases from V and 0 from J, leaving 15 bases between them. The CDR3 length is 16 residues. CDR3 DNA sequence: TGTGCCAGCAGCTGGGGCGGGGCCACTAGCACAGATACGCAGTATTTT. Residues: CASSWGGATSTDTQYF.

This clonotype was detected ten times or more. The rearrangement uses TRBV7-2 and TRBJ1-6, with D possibly TRBD1 on 6 matching bases. V dropped 1 base and J dropped 7 bases, with 11 bases sitting between them. The CDR3 consists of 15 residues. Germline lookup yields CDR1 SGHTA and CDR2 FQGNSA. The CDR3, as DNA: TGTGCCAGCAGCTTAGACAGGGTCGAGAATTCACCCCTCCACTTT. Its protein product is CASSLDRVENSPLHF.

This clonotype has ten or more counts. V and J are TRBV20-1 and TRBJ1-1; D gene unclear. The germline V gene encodes CDR1 DFQATT and CDR2 SNEGSKA (reference sequence). This CDR3 has 13 amino acids. V was cut by 3 bases and J by 1 base, with 9 bases left in between. The CDR3 nucleotides are TGCAGTGCTAGTCGGGTCCCGAACACTGAAGCTTTCTTT. Residues: CSASRVPNTEAFF.

This clonotype was seen repeatedly, ten times or more. The chain joins TRBV5-5 to TRBJ2-3; possibly TRBD1 or TRBD2 for D (6 bases each). Trimming pared 3 bases from V and 5 bases from J, leaving 19 bases between. The CDR3 runs to 16 residues. Per germline, CDR1 SGHKS and CDR2 YYEKEE (reference sequence). The CDR3 coding sequence is TGTGCCAGCAGCTCCCCGGCCAGCGAGGGGGGAGATACGCAGTATTTT. As protein: CASSSPASEGGDTQYF.

This clonotype was counted many times. This chain connects TRBV12-3 or TRBV12-4 to TRBJ2-7; TRBD1 is a possible D gene (5 bases). Trimming stripped 0 bases from V and 6 bases from J, with 12 bases between. The CDR3 extends over 14 amino acids. CDR3 in amino acids: CASSLALRGSEQYF. Written as DNA, the CDR3 is TGTGCCAGCAGTTTAGCGCTAAGGGGTTCCGAGCAGTACTTC.

The J gene is TRBJ1-5, the V gene TRBV5-1, with D possibly matching TRBD1 (5 bases). V gave up 0 bases and J gave up 0 bases, with 10 bases separating them. Germline CDR1 is SGHRS and CDR2 is YFSETQ. The CDR3 consists of 16 residues. This CDR3 is CASSLDGGISNQPQHF. DNA of the CDR3: TGCGCCAGCAGCTTGGATGGGGGGATTAGCAATCAGCCCCAGCATTTT.

This clonotype has a handful of counts. V gene TRBV20-1 combines with J gene TRBJ2-1, with TRBD2 identical over 7 bases. V dropped 3 bases and J dropped 6; count of bases not matched to a gene: 11. In germline, CDR1 is DFQATT, CDR2 SNEGSKA (reference sequence). CDR3 size: 15 residues. The CDR3 is CSARGGLAVPNEQFF. The CDR3 DNA is TGCAGTGCTAGGGGCGGGCTAGCGGTTCCCAATGAGCAGTTCTTC.

Many counts were recorded for this clonotype. The chain couples TRBV20-1 to TRBJ2-5; TRBD2 matches 8 bases. Germline trimming cut 2 bases from V and 0 bases from J; bases unmatched to any gene: 2. The CDR3 length is 14 residues. The germline V gene has CDR1 DFQATT and CDR2 SNEGSKA (reference sequence). In DNA, the CDR3 is TGCAGTGCTAGAACTAGCGGCCACCAAGAGACCCAGTACTTC. Its translation: CSARTSGHQETQYF.